This T cell receptor (beta chain) was sequenced for a study of T cell changes during pregnancy in multiple sclerosis. CDR1 is LNHDA, CDR2 SQIVND, per germline (reference sequence). V lost 5 bases, J lost 5 bases, and 8 bases stayed unmatched. The CDR3 is 15 residues long. Sequencing used immunoSEQ multiplex PCR; TCRdb keeps in-frame clones, though not all of them. The sample yields about 36,000 clones, 89% seen once. Source: CD8+ T cells from peripheral blood mononuclear cells, taken in the third trimester of pregnancy. The chain joins TRBV19 to TRBJ1-5; TRBD1 agrees at 8 bases. The sequence derives from a female donor with multiple sclerosis, enrolled in a pregnancy study. CDR3 sequence reads: CASSPLHRGYQPQHF. The CDR3 DNA sequence: TGTGCCAGTAGTCCTCTACACAGGGGGTATCAGCCCCAGCATTTT. Looking up the rest from reference TRBV19 and TRBJ1-5 gives the full variable domain: DGGITQSPKYLFRKEGQNVTLSCEQNLNHDAMYWYRQDPGQGLRLIYYSQIVNDFQKGDIAEGYSVSREKKESFPLTVTSAQKNPTAFYLCASSPLHRGYQPQHFGDGTRLSIL.